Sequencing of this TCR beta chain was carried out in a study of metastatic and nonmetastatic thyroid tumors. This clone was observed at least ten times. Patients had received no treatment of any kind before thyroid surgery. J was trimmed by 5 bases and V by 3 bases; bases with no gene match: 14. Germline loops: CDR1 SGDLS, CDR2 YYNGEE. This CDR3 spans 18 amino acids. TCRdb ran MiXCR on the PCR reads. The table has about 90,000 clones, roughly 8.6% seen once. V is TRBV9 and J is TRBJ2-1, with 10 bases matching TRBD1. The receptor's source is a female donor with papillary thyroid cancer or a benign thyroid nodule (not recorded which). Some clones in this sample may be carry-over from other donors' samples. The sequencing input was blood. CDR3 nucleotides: TGTGCCAGCAGCGATAGTTCCGGGACAGGGGTATGGGACAATGAGCAGTTCTTC. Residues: CASSDSSGTGVWDNEQFF.